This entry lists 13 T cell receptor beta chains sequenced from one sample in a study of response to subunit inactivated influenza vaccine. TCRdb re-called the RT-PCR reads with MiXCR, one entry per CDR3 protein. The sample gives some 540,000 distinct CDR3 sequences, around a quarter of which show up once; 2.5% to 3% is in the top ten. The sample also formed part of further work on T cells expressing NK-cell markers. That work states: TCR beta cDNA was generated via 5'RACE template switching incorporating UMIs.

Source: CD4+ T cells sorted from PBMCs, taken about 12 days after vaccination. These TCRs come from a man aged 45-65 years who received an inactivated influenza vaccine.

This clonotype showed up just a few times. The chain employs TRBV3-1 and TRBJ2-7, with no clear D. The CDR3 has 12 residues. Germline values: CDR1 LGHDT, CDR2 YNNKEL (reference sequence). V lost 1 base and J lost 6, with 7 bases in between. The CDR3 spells CASSQASSEQYF. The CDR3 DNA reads TGTGCCAGCAGCCAAGCCTCCAGCGAGCAGTACTTC.

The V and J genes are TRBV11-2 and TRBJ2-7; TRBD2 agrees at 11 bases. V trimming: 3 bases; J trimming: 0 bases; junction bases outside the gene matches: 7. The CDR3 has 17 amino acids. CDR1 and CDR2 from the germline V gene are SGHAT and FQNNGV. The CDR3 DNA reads TGTGCCAGCAGCTTCACTTCGACTAGCGGGGTCTCCTACGAGCAGTACTTC. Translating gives CASSFTSTSGVSYEQYF.

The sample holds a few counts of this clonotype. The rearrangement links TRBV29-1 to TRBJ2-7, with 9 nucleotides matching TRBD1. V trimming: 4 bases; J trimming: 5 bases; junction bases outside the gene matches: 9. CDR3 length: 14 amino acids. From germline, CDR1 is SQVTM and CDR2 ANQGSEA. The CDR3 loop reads CSVVGTGLSNEQYF. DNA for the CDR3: TGCAGCGTTGTCGGGACAGGGTTGTCTAACGAGCAGTACTTC.

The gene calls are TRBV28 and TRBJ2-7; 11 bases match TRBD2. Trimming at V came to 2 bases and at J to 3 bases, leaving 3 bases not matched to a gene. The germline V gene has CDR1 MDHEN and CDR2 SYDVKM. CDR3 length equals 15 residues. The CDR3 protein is CASSLLGTSGYEQYF. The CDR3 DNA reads TGTGCCAGCAGTTTACTCGGGACTAGCGGCTACGAGCAGTACTTC.

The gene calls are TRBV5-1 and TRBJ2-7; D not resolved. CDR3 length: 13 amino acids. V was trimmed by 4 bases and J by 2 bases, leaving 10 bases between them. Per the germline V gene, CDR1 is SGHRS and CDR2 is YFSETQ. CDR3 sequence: CASSEWSPYEQYF. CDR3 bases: TGCGCCAGCAGCGAGTGGTCCCCCTACGAGCAGTACTTC.

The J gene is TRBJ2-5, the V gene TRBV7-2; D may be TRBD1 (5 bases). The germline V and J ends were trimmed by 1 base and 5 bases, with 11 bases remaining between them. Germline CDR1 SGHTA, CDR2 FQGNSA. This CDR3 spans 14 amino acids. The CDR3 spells CASSLGGLVETQYF. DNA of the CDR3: TGTGCCAGCAGCTTAGGGGGCTTGGTGGAGACCCAGTACTTC.

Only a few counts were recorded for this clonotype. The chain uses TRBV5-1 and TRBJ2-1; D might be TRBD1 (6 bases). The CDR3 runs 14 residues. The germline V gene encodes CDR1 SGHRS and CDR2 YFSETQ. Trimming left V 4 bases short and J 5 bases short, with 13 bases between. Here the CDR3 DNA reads TGCGCCAGCAGCGCCGGGACAAACAACAATGAGCAGTTCTTC. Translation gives CASSAGTNNNEQFF.

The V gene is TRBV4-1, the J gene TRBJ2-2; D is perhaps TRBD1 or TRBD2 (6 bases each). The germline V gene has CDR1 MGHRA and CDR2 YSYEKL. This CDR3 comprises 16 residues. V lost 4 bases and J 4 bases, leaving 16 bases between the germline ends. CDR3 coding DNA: TGCGCCAGCAGCCGAAGATCGGAGGGGGGCACCGGGGAGCTGTTTTTT. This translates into CASSRRSEGGTGELFF.

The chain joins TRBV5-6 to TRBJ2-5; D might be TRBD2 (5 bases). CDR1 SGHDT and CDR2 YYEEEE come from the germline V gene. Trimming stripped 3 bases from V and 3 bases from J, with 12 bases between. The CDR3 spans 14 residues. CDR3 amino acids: CASSSWTREETQYF. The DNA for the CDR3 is TGTGCCAGCAGCTCCTGGACTCGGGAAGAGACCCAGTACTTC.

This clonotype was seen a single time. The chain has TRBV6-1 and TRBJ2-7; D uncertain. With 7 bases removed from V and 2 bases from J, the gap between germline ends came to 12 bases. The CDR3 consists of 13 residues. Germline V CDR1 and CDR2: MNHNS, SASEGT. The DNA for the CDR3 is TGTGCCAGCATGTCAGGACGGACCTACGAGCAGTACTTC. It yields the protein CASMSGRTYEQYF.

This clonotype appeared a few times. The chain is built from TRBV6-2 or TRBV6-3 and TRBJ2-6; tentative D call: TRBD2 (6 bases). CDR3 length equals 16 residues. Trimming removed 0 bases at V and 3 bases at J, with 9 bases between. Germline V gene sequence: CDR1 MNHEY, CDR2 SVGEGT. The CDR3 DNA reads TGTGCCAGCAGTTACTCGATGGGACTTGGGGCCAACGTCCTGACTTTC. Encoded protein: CASSYSMGLGANVLTF.

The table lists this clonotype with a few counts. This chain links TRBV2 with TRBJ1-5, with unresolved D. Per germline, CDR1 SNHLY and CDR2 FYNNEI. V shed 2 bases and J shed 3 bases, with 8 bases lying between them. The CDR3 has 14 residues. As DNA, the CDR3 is TGTGCCAGCAGTGAAACCAGCTACAATCAGCCCCAGCATTTT. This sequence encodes CASSETSYNQPQHF.

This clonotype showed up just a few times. The CDR3 region is CASSLRGTNTGELFF. The CDR3 nucleotides are TGTGCCAGCAGTTTAAGGGGGACAAACACCGGGGAGCTGTTTTTT. V and J are TRBV27 and TRBJ2-2; tentative D call: TRBD1 (6 bases). The ends were cut back, 2 bases at V and 2 bases at J, with 9 bases in the middle. The germline CDR1 and CDR2 sequences are MNHEY and SMNVEV (reference sequence). The CDR3 runs 15 residues.